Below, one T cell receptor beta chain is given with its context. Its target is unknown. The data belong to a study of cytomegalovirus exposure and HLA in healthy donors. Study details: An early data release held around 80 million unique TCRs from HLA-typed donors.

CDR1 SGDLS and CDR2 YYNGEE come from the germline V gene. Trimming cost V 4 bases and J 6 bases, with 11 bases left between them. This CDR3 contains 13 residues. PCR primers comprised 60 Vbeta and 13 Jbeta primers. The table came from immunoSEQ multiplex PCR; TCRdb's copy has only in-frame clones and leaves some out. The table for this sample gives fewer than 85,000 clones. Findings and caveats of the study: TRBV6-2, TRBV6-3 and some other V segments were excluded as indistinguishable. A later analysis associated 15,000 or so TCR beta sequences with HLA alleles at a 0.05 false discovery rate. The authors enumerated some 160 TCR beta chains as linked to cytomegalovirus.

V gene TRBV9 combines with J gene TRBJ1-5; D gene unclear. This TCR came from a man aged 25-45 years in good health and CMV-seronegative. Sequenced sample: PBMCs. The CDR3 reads CASSRRVGQPQHF. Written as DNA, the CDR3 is TGTGCCAGCAGCCGGCGGGTTGGTCAGCCCCAGCATTTT.